What follows are 17 T cell receptor beta chains derived from one specimen sequenced in a study of T cell responses to AZD1222 COVID-19 vaccine. The assay was immunoSEQ multiplex PCR, and TCRdb's table has in-frame clones only and misses some. Of some 120,000 clones in the sample, approximately 84% were seen once. Source: peripheral blood, taken on day 0 of AZD1222 vaccination. The receptors originated from an adult in good health.

The chain has TRBV30 and TRBJ1-2; D is undetermined. Germline loops: CDR1 GTSNPN, CDR2 SVGIG (reference sequence). V lost 0 bases, J lost 6 bases, and 5 bases lay in between. The CDR3 consists of 11 residues. This CDR3 is CAWSVLDGYTF. The CDR3 DNA sequence: TGTGCCTGGAGTGTACTCGATGGCTACACCTTC.

For this clone: This sample includes further DNA sequences coding for the same CDR3. The chain links TRBV6-1 to TRBJ1-1; D gene ambiguous. Germline CDR1 MNHNS, CDR2 SASEGT. The CDR3 loop spans 13 amino acids. Trimming removed 1 base at V and 3 bases at J, with 6 bases between. CDR3: CASSEGLHTEAFF. The CDR3 bases are TGTGCCAGCAGTGAAGGGTTGCACACTGAAGCTTTCTTT.

This clone was seen just once. The gene calls are TRBV27 and TRBJ2-1; 8 positions match TRBD1. The V segment lost 5 bases and the J segment 9 bases; nucleotides outside the gene matches: 6. Germline values: CDR1 MNHEY, CDR2 SMNVEV (reference sequence). The CDR3 is made up of 13 amino acids. CDR3 nucleotides: TGTGCCAGCAGTCCAGGGGGCTTGGGTGAGCAGTTCTTC. Protein sequence: CASSPGGLGEQFF.

This chain links TRBV2 with TRBJ2-2; 7 positions agree with TRBD1. J lost 1 base, V lost 2 bases, and 4 bases had no gene match. Germline values: CDR1 SNHLY, CDR2 FYNNEI. There are 16 residues in the CDR3. CDR3 residues: CASSESWTGNTGELFF. CDR3 sequence (DNA): TGTGCCAGCAGTGAATCGTGGACAGGGAACACCGGGGAGCTGTTTTTT.

This chain connects TRBV6-5 to TRBJ2-1; no definite D call. The germline V and J ends were trimmed by 0 bases and 8 bases, with 11 bases remaining between them. CDR1 and CDR2 (germline): MNHEY, SVGAGI. The CDR3 spans 14 residues. DNA of the CDR3: TGTGCCAGCAGTTACTCGTACAACATTTATGAGCAGTTCTTC. This translates into CASSYSYNIYEQFF.

The chain links TRBV7-3 to TRBJ1-4; D not certain. The CDR3 extends over 14 amino acids. Between the trimmed V and J ends, which lost 2 bases and 8 bases, there was a span of 12 bases. Germline V lookup: CDR1 SGHTA, CDR2 FQGTGA. The CDR3 is CASSLHQLGEKLFF. The DNA for the CDR3 is TGTGCCAGCAGCTTACACCAATTAGGCGAAAAACTGTTTTTT. The full variable domain, with the rest looked up from reference TRBV7-3 and TRBJ1-4, is GAGVSQTPSNKVTEKGKYVELRCDPISGHTALYWYRQSLGQGPEFLIYFQGTGAADDSGLPNDRFFAVRPEGSVSTLKIQRTERGDSAVYLCASSLHQLGEKLFFGSGTQLSVL.

This rearrangement joins TRBV7-9 to TRBJ2-5; 7 bases map to TRBD1. Trimming at V came to 1 base and at J to 4 bases, leaving 6 bases not matched to a gene. CDR1 SEHNR and CDR2 FQNEAQ come from the germline V gene (reference sequence). This CDR3 is 15 amino acids long. CDR3 nucleotides: TGTGCCAGCAGCTTAGAACTAGGGGGCACAGAGACCCAGTACTTC. Its protein is CASSLELGGTETQYF. The full variable domain, rest sourced from reference TRBV7-9 and TRBJ2-5, is DTGVSQNPRHKITKRGQNVTFRCDPISEHNRLYWYRQTLGQGPEFLTYFQNEAQLEKSRLLSDRFSAERPKGSFSTLEIQRTEQGDSAMYLCASSLELGGTETQYFGPGTRLLVL.

The J gene is TRBJ1-2, the V gene TRBV19, with D unclear. The CDR3 length is 14 residues. Germline loops: CDR1 LNHDA, CDR2 SQIVND (reference sequence). V dropped 3 bases and J dropped 4 bases, with 12 bases sitting between them. The CDR3 loop reads CASSIPRRAYGYTF. The CDR3 DNA reads TGTGCCAGTAGTATTCCCAGGCGGGCCTATGGCTACACCTTC. The entire variable domain, with the rest obtained from reference TRBV19 and TRBJ1-2, is as follows: DGGITQSPKYLFRKEGQNVTLSCEQNLNHDAMYWYRQDPGQGLRLIYYSQIVNDFQKGDIAEGYSVSREKKESFPLTVTSAQKNPTAFYLCASSIPRRAYGYTFGSGTRLTVV.

The rearrangement uses TRBV11-3 and TRBJ1-1; D gene unclear. The ends were cut back, 5 bases at V and 2 bases at J, with 9 bases in the middle. Germline CDR1 and CDR2: SGHNT and YENEEA. The CDR3 covers 13 residues. The CDR3 DNA is TGTGCCAGCAGCCACGGGCACAACACTGAAGCTTTCTTT. Translated: CASSHGHNTEAFF.

The chain is built from TRBV28 and TRBJ2-7; no firm D call. The CDR3 runs 14 residues. Germline V gives CDR1 MDHEN, CDR2 SYDVKM. Deletions cut 2 bases from V and 0 bases from J, with 8 bases between. CDR3 sequence (DNA): TGTGCCAGCAGTTTAAGGTCCCCCTCCTACGAGCAGTACTTC. Protein product: CASSLRSPSYEQYF.

The chain uses TRBV7-9 and TRBJ2-7; the match to TRBD2 covers 12 bases. The V segment lost 6 bases and the J segment 12 bases; nucleotides outside the gene matches: 15. The CDR3 is made up of 15 amino acids. Germline CDR1 is SEHNR and CDR2 is FQNEAQ (reference sequence). CDR3 region: CASRAGTSGPEWSYF. The CDR3 DNA reads TGTGCCAGCAGGGCCGGGACTAGCGGGCCCGAGTGGTCGTACTTC. The full variable domain, rest sourced from reference TRBV7-9 and TRBJ2-7, is DTGVSQNPRHKITKRGQNVTFRCDPISEHNRLYWYRQTLGQGPEFLTYFQNEAQLEKSRLLSDRFSAERPKGSFSTLEIQRTEQGDSAMYLCASRAGTSGPEWSYFGPGTRLTVT.

The chain recombines TRBV24-1 with TRBJ1-2, with D unclear. The CDR3 extends over 15 amino acids. Germline V lookup: CDR1 KGHDR, CDR2 SFDVKD. The ends were cut back, 5 bases at V and 2 bases at J, with 14 bases in the middle. CDR3: CATSGSVTANYGYTF. In DNA form, the CDR3 reads TGTGCCACCAGTGGCTCAGTAACGGCAAACTATGGCTACACCTTC.

This clone has a handful of counts. The V gene is TRBV3-1 (or the pseudogene TRBV3-2), the J gene TRBJ2-4; possibly TRBD2 for D (7 bases). The CDR3 consists of 16 residues. Trimming stripped 0 bases from V and 0 bases from J, with 9 bases between. Germline V gene data show CDR1 as LGHDT and CDR2 as YNNKEL (reference sequence). The CDR3 coding sequence is TGTGCCAGCAGCCAAGAGCGGGGGCCAGCCAAAAACATTCAGTACTTC. Residues: CASSQERGPAKNIQYF.

This clone has just one count. This rearrangement joins TRBV9 to TRBJ1-1; TRBD1 is a possible D gene (5 bases). V lost 3 bases and J 0 bases, leaving 9 bases between the germline ends. CDR3 length equals 14 residues. Germline V gives CDR1 SGDLS, CDR2 YYNGEE. The CDR3 DNA reads as TGTGCCAGCAGCGGGGGGAGGTTGAACACTGAAGCTTTCTTT. Amino acids: CASSGGRLNTEAFF.

The chain employs TRBV7-9 and TRBJ1-2; D gene ambiguous. Per the germline V gene, CDR1 is SEHNR and CDR2 is FQNEAQ (reference sequence). V was clipped by 4 bases and J by 2 bases, with 8 bases between them. This CDR3 region has 13 residues. This CDR3 is CASSSDVNYGYTF. As DNA, the CDR3 is TGTGCCAGCAGCTCCGATGTAAACTATGGCTACACCTTC.

The rearrangement links TRBV5-1 to TRBJ1-3; D is unresolved. Trimming cost V 0 bases and J 5 bases, with 3 bases left between them. Germline values: CDR1 SGHRS, CDR2 YFSETQ. The CDR3 totals 12 residues. The CDR3: CASSLDRNTIYF. The DNA of the CDR3 is TGCGCCAGCAGCTTGGATCGAAACACCATATATTTT.

The CDR3 spells CATSLGQGYNQPQHF. DNA of the CDR3: TGTGCCACCAGCCTGGGACAGGGCTACAATCAGCCCCAGCATTTT. The chain links TRBV15 to TRBJ1-5, with 9 bases matching TRBD1. This CDR3 comprises 15 residues. V shed 5 bases, J shed 3 bases, and the junction held 5 bases outside the gene matches. CDR1 is LNHNV and CDR2 is YYDKDF in the germline V gene (reference sequence). Drawing the rest from reference TRBV15 and TRBJ1-5, the complete variable domain is DAMVIQNPRYQVTQFGKPVTLSCSQTLNHNVMYWYQQKSSQAPKLLFHYYDKDFNNEADTPDNFQSRRPNTSFCFLDIRSPGLGDTAMYLCATSLGQGYNQPQHFGDGTRLSIL.